Listed below are T cell receptor beta chains from one sample, sequenced in a study of T-cell reconstitution after alpha-beta-depleted transplantation in children. TCRdb passed the PCR reads through MiXCR, listing each CDR3 protein once. The sample includes 250,000 to 350,000 distinct CDR3 sequences, roughly 25% of them seen just once. Here the sequenced sample was PBMCs, mostly from graft donor cells, taken 180 days after TCRalphabeta/CD19-depleted stem cell transplant. The receptors shown here come from a male patient aged 5 to 17 who had a stem cell transplant for acute lymphoblastic leukemia, so the T cells may come from the graft donor. Each CDR3 is given with its conserved first and last residue. Each record gives: clone size, D gene, V gene, J gene, CDR3 DNA, CDR3 protein. A D gene is named only where the DNA matches it firmly. Clone size is stated in some rows and not others, as once, few, many or a class when expanded.

>many|-|TRBV7-9|TRBJ1-1
TGTGCCAGCAGCTTACCGGGACAGAACACTGAAGCTTTCTTT
CASSLPGQNTEAFF
>-|-|TRBV4-1|TRBJ2-7
TGCGCCAGCAGCCACTCCTCAGGGGCCTACGAGCAGTACTTC
CASSHSSGAYEQYF
>-|-|TRBV12-3/TRBV12-4|TRBJ2-1
TGTGCCAGCAGCCCCTCTAGCTCCTACAATGAGCAGTTCTTC
CASSPSSSYNEQFF
>-|-|TRBV29-1|TRBJ2-4
TGCAGCGGTCGTTGGGGAGCCAAAAACATTCAGTACTTC
CSGRWGAKNIQYF
>few|-|TRBV5-1|TRBJ2-5
TGCGCCAGCAGCTGGAAGACAGTCAGGGAGACCCAGTACTTC
CASSWKTVRETQYF
>-|TRBD1|TRBV29-1|TRBJ1-2
TGCAGCGTGGAGAGTGACAGGGGGTTTAGTGGCTATGGCTACACCTTC
CSVESDRGFSGYGYTF
>few|-|TRBV7-3|TRBJ2-1
TGTGCCAGCAGCTTAAAAACTAGGGCGGGTTCCGGCAATGAGCAGTTCTTC
CASSLKTRAGSGNEQFF
>-|-|TRBV6-5|TRBJ1-3
TGTGCCAGCAGTTCCCCCAGGGGTACTGGAAACACCATATATTTT
CASSSPRGTGNTIYF
>-|TRBD2|TRBV24-1|TRBJ2-1
TGTGCCACCAGTGCTAACCGAGCGGGAGCAGAGAATGAGCAGTTCTTC
CATSANRAGAENEQFF
>-|TRBD1|TRBV20-1|TRBJ1-1
TGCAGTGCTAGAGATGCCGGGACAGGGAGCACTGAAGCTTTCTTT
CSARDAGTGSTEAFF
>-|TRBD2|TRBV12-5|TRBJ2-5
TGTGCTAGTGGTATCGGACTAGCGGGAACAGAGACCCAGTACTTC
CASGIGLAGTETQYF
>many|TRBD2|TRBV7-9|TRBJ2-1
TGTGCCAGCAGCTTACCCCTAGCGGGGAAAAATGAGCAGTTCTTC
CASSLPLAGKNEQFF
>-|-|TRBV15|TRBJ1-4
TGTGCCACCAGCAGAGATAGTGGGAGTTCGCAGGAAGAAAAACTGTTTTTT
CATSRDSGSSQEEKLFF
>-|TRBD1|TRBV6-2/TRBV6-3|TRBJ1-6
TGTGCCAGCAGATCTTCGGGACAGCCGGTGAGCTCCTATAATTCACCCCTCCACTTT
CASRSSGQPVSSYNSPLHF
>-|TRBD2|TRBV6-2/TRBV6-3|TRBJ2-2
TGTGCCAGCAGCCTTATGCGTAGCGGGACGAACACCGGGGAGCTGTTTTTT
CASSLMRSGTNTGELFF
>few|TRBD2|TRBV10-3|TRBJ2-1
TGTGCCATCAGTGCGTTGACTAGCGGGAAATTGAATGAGCAGTTCTTC
CAISALTSGKLNEQFF
>-|-|TRBV6-4|TRBJ2-5
TGTGCCAGCAGTGACTCCTACACTGGGACCCAGTACTTC
CASSDSYTGTQYF
>-|-|TRBV10-3|TRBJ1-5
TGTGCCACGTCGACTACGGGGAATCAGCCCCAGCATTTT
CATSTTGNQPQHF
>-|TRBD2|TRBV2|TRBJ2-1
TGTGCCAGCAGTGTAAGATCGGGAGGGCCCTATGAGCAGTTCTTC
CASSVRSGGPYEQFF
>once|-|TRBV29-1|TRBJ1-1
TGCAGCGTTGAAGCAAAAAACACTGAAGCTTTCTTT
CSVEAKNTEAFF
>-|-|TRBV12-3/TRBV12-4|TRBJ1-6
TGTGCCAGCAGCACACCCCGGGAATATAATTCACCCCTCCACTTT
CASSTPREYNSPLHF
>-|-|TRBV7-2|TRBJ1-3
TGTGCCAGCAGCTTCACAGGGACTGCTCGGAACACCATATATTTT
CASSFTGTARNTIYF
>few|-|TRBV9|TRBJ2-2
TGTGCCAGCAGCGTGGCATCGGCAGGGGAGCTGTTTTTT
CASSVASAGELFF
>few|-|TRBV29-1|TRBJ2-3
TGCCAGGGAGATACGCAGTATTTT
CQGDTQYF
>-|-|TRBV4-1|TRBJ2-7
TGCGCCAGCAGCCAGCCGACCTCGGCGGCTCGATACGAGCAGTACTTC
CASSQPTSAARYEQYF
>-|-|TRBV5-1|TRBJ2-3
TGCGCCAGCAGCCGTGTAGGATCCTCCACAGATACGCAGTATTTT
CASSRVGSSTDTQYF
>-|TRBD1|TRBV11-2|TRBJ2-3
TGTGCCAGCAGTATACAGGGGGCCGGCGCAGATACGCAGTATTTT
CASSIQGAGADTQYF
>-|TRBD2|TRBV28|TRBJ2-3
TGTGCCAGCAGTTTAAGATACTCCGGGACTAGCGGCTACACAGATACGCAGTATTTT
CASSLRYSGTSGYTDTQYF
>many|TRBD2|TRBV5-1|TRBJ2-1
TGCGCCAGCAGCTTAGCTAGCGGGAGGTCAAATGAGCAGTTCTTC
CASSLASGRSNEQFF
>few|TRBD2|TRBV29-1|TRBJ2-1
TGCAGCGGGTTAGCGGGAGATACCTACAATGAGCAGTTCTTC
CSGLAGDTYNEQFF
>few|-|TRBV5-1|TRBJ2-7
TGCGCCAGCAGCTTCGGGAGAGGATACGAGCAGTACTTC
CASSFGRGYEQYF
>few|TRBD2|TRBV7-6|TRBJ2-1
TGTGCCAGCGGCGCCTACACTAGCGGGAGTTTCGGCGATGAGCAGTTCTTC
CASGAYTSGSFGDEQFF
>few|-|TRBV12-3/TRBV12-4|TRBJ2-7
TGTGCCAGCAGTTTACTAAAGCCCTACGAGCAGTACTTC
CASSLLKPYEQYF
>few|-|TRBV29-1|TRBJ1-2
TGCAGCGTTGGGACGTATGGGGTGCGCCTGAACTATGGCTACACCTTC
CSVGTYGVRLNYGYTF
>-|TRBD1|TRBV4-1|TRBJ1-5
TGCGCCAGCAGCCTAAGACAGGGGAACCTCAATAGCAATCAGCCCCAGCATTTT
CASSLRQGNLNSNQPQHF
>-|-|TRBV2|TRBJ1-5
TGTGCCAGCAGTTTACGGAGTGGGCAGGGACGCTTTAGCAATCAGCCCCAGCATTTT
CASSLRSGQGRFSNQPQHF